This paragraph covers one T cell receptor beta chain sequence. The specificity of this receptor is unknown. Base qualities are not provided; no much larger clone lies one nucleotide away. Enrolling through a virtual design, the prospective study's participants ranged in age from roughly 18 to 89 years and lived across some 23 United States geographic areas. In the prospective study, cohorts were assigned on the basis of participant-reported clinical history obtained from a screening survey and a study questionnaire. For ImmuneRACE Cohort 3, a participant was defined as recovered based on two consecutive negative NP/OP PCR tests, clearance by a healthcare professional, or resolution of symptoms. In the prospective study, whole blood, serum and a nasopharyngeal or oropharyngeal swab were collected from each participant by mobile phlebotomists. Participants in the prospective study had the option to provide additional blood draws and questionnaires over a 2-month period. Prospective study blood samples were shipped either frozen or at room temperature before DNA extraction.

Looking up the germline V gene (reference sequence) yields CDR1 GTSNPN and CDR2 SVGIG. The germline V and J ends show losses of 8 bases and 7 bases respectively, and no gene match explains 18 bases of the junction. Taken from cysteine to phenylalanine, the CDR3 has 16 residues. Only the CDR3 DNA stays, 48 bases, in frame from base 1. The data stem from a study of blood T cell repertoires in COVID-19 (dated by TCRdb to the early 2020s). Some background on the complete study: Samples from collaborators originated in the United States, Italy and Spain and spanned both the acute and convalescent phases of COVID-19. The sample metadata nearly always contained a de-identified subject ID, COVID-19 status, age in years and sex. Deeply sampled blood TCRbeta repertoires from subjects exposed to, actively infected with, or recovered from COVID-19 were included in the dataset. The material from the prospective study consisted of cDNA or gDNA derived from T cells, B-cell-depleted T cells, or PBMCs. Samples came from the ongoing ImmuneRACE study (first 160 participants) plus 1,254 subjects from 6 global collaborators. Where available, HLA class I and class II types were taken from metadata supplied by the sample provider and were not determined by assay-based typing. The repertoires were released in a freely available public database intended as a resource for research on the immune response to SARS-CoV-2.

Points the paper makes about the study in general: The amount of clinical and demographic metadata varied by source and participant and was provided uncurated.

TCRbeta CDR3 regions were amplified from genomic DNA using the immunoSEQ Assay, a bias-controlled multiplex PCR. The study's processing was this. Within the assay, amplification of reference gene primers was used to estimate how many nucleated cells each sample contained. Sequence reads were collapsed and filtered to measure the absolute abundance of every unique TCRbeta CDR3 rearrangement. For each sample, productive Simpson clonality was calculated as the square root of Simpson's diversity index across productive rearrangements. This immuneACCESS table, as held by TCRdb, lists in-frame sequences with V and J called but not all clones. Of the missing ones, under half trace to an unresolved V gene in checked studies; the others have no known cause. V, J and clone size are those of that table, while D and trimming were read from the DNA. Within this sample are 250,000 or so clones, with 87% of them counted one time only. In total, the top ten clones hold about a tenth of the sample.

Input material: PBMCs or T cells enriched from blood (not recorded which). This chain is built from TRBV30 and TRBJ2-2, with 8 bases aligning to TRBD1. This sequence was found in a young man who had recovered from COVID-19. The DNA reads as follows: TGTGCCAAGAGGGAACATAAAGGACAGGGTGGCGGGGAGCTGTTTTTT. The translation is CAKREHKGQGGGELFF.